The 4 T cell receptor beta chains listed next were all sequenced from one sample in a study of blood T cell repertoires in COVID-19. TCRdb's copy holds only in-frame clones and misses some; the assay was immunoSEQ multiplex PCR. Altogether some 460,000 clones are present, about 85% being singletons, with the ten largest covering roughly 1.8%. The sample taken for sequencing was PBMCs or T cells enriched from blood (not recorded which). These receptors originate from a woman in her late teens or twenties with acute COVID-19.

The chain couples TRBV6-2 or TRBV6-3 to TRBJ2-1; 9 bases map to TRBD2. Germline V gene sequence: CDR1 MNHEY, CDR2 SVGEGT. The CDR3 has 17 residues. The trim removed 2 bases at V and 4 bases at J, leaving 9 bases unmatched. The CDR3 region is CASSYGPSGMKYNEQFF. The CDR3 DNA is TGTGCCAGCAGTTACGGTCCTAGCGGGATGAAATACAATGAGCAGTTCTTC.

This chain connects TRBV15 to TRBJ2-2; tentatively, D is TRBD1 (6 bases). Trimming took off 4 bases at V and 1 base at J, with 10 bases between the two ends. Looked up from germline, CDR1 is LNHNV and CDR2 is YYDKDF (reference sequence). The CDR3 sequence is 15 residues long. For the CDR3, the DNA is TGTGCCACCAGCAACAGGGATCAGAACACCGGGGAGCTGTTTTTT. Residues: CATSNRDQNTGELFF. The whole variable domain, filled in from reference TRBV15 and TRBJ2-2, reads DAMVIQNPRYQVTQFGKPVTLSCSQTLNHNVMYWYQQKSSQAPKLLFHYYDKDFNNEADTPDNFQSRRPNTSFCFLDIRSPGLGDTAMYLCATSNRDQNTGELFFGEGSRLTVL.

The gene calls are TRBV3-1 (or the pseudogene TRBV3-2) and TRBJ2-7; D not certain. CDR1 and CDR2 (germline): LGHDT, YNNKEL (reference sequence). V was pared by 1 base and J by 0 bases, with 7 bases between. CDR3 size: 14 residues. For the CDR3, the DNA is TGTGCCAGCAGCCAAGCGGTCACCTCCTACGAGCAGTACTTC. This codes for CASSQAVTSYEQYF.

CDR3 protein: CASSLGVSGTQETQYF. CDR3 sequence (DNA): TGTGCCAGCAGCTTGGGGGTTAGCGGGACCCAAGAGACCCAGTACTTC. The chain is built from TRBV5-4 and TRBJ2-5; TRBD2 aligns across 8 bases. This CDR3 contains 16 residues. The V gene's germline CDR1 is SGHNT and CDR2 YYREEE (reference sequence). J lost 1 base, V lost 0 bases, and 5 bases had no gene match.